Each of the 13 T cell receptor beta chains below was sequenced from the same sample in a study of T cells in Graves' hyperthyroidism and ophthalmopathy. Amplification yielded TCR beta CDR3 regions, with RNA transcripts as the source. With the HTBI primer set, the TCR CDR3 went through a first round of RT-PCR. Each CDR3 protein gets one entry after TCRdb re-called the multiplex PCR reads with MiXCR. Here the sample spans hundreds of thousands of distinct CDR3 sequences, about a sixth being singletons. The material sequenced was blood. The receptors stem from a woman in her thirties or forties with Graves' ophthalmopathy.

On this clonotype itself: A read error is possible here, since a much larger clone lies one base away. V usage is TRBV5-1 and J usage is TRBJ2-7; D not resolved. Trimming took off 4 bases at V and 0 bases at J, with 11 bases between the two ends. Per germline, CDR1 SGHRS and CDR2 YFSETQ. The CDR3 has 14 residues. CDR3 nucleotide sequence: TGCGCCAGCAGCGCGGACGTTAGCTCCTACGAGCAGTACTTC. Translating gives CASSADVSSYEQYF.

This clonotype was picked up many times. The V call is TRBV12-3 or TRBV12-4, the J call TRBJ1-1, with D unresolved. The CDR3 totals 14 residues. V shed 3 bases and J shed 0 bases, with 8 bases lying between them. The CDR3 DNA follows: TGTGCCAGCAGTTTGGCCAGCATGAACACTGAAGCTTTCTTT. It specifies CASSLASMNTEAFF.

The J gene is TRBJ2-7, the V gene TRBV29-1; TRBD1 is a possible D gene (5 bases). The V gene lost 6 bases and the J gene lost 0 bases, with 12 bases spanning the gap. Looked up from germline, CDR1 is SQVTM and CDR2 is ANQGSEA. There are 13 residues in the CDR3. Here the CDR3 reads CSVIQELSYEQYF. The CDR3 bases are TGCAGCGTAATACAGGAACTCTCCTACGAGCAGTACTTC.

This clonotype was detected ten times or more. The gene calls are TRBV3-1 and TRBJ2-7; D unclear. CDR3 size: 14 residues. V lost 4 bases to trimming and J lost 2 bases, with 12 bases between them. Germline V gene data show CDR1 as LGHDT and CDR2 as YNNKEL (reference sequence). CDR3: CASSLSYFPYEQYF. The CDR3 nucleotides read TGTGCCAGCAGCCTCTCCTACTTCCCCTACGAGCAGTACTTC.

The DNA for the CDR3 is TGTGCCAGCAGGAAACTAGCGGGGGGTCCCAATGAGCAGTTCTTC. Translated, it gives CASRKLAGGPNEQFF. The chain carries TRBV6-1 and TRBJ2-1; 12 bases are shared with TRBD2. Germline V gene data show CDR1 as MNHNS and CDR2 as SASEGT. V shed 6 bases and J 6 bases; nucleotides not matched to a gene: 6. This CDR3 has 15 residues.

CDR3 nucleotides: TGTGCCAGCAGTTACCGGGTACCGGGGGGGGGCGAGCAGTACTTC. Protein product: CASSYRVPGGGEQYF. V is TRBV6-5 and J is TRBJ2-7, with 8 bases that match TRBD2. The CDR3 has 15 amino acids. Trimming removed 2 bases from V and 6 bases from J; junction bases left unmatched: 9. The germline gives CDR1 MNHEY, CDR2 SVGAGI.

The rearrangement joins TRBV6-1 to TRBJ1-1; 8 bases map to TRBD1. CDR3 length: 12 amino acids. Germline V lookup: CDR1 MNHNS, CDR2 SASEGT. Trimming at V came to 9 bases and at J to 5 bases, leaving 5 bases not matched to a gene. The CDR3 DNA reads TGTGCCAGTACAGGGGGGAGTACTGAAGCTTTCTTT. It codes for CASTGGSTEAFF.

This clonotype was seen only a few times. The rearrangement links TRBV29-1 to TRBJ1-1, with D unresolved. The V and J ends lost 3 bases and 1 base respectively, with 15 bases between them. Germline-derived CDR1 and CDR2 are SQVTM and ANQGSEA. The CDR3 covers 15 residues. The CDR3 DNA follows: TGCAGCGTTGAGAATCCCACCGTTTGGAACACTGAAGCTTTCTTT. It translates to CSVENPTVWNTEAFF.

The table lists this clonotype with a few counts. The V gene is TRBV15, the J gene TRBJ2-5; tentatively, D is TRBD1 (6 bases). Trimming took 0 bases from V and 3 from J, leaving 20 bases between them. Germline V gives CDR1 LNHNV, CDR2 YYDKDF (reference sequence). This CDR3 spans 18 amino acids. CDR3 coding DNA: TGTGCCACCAGCAGAGAAACCCGTTCCTCGGACAGAAAAGAGACCCAGTACTTC. This codes for CATSRETRSSDRKETQYF.

This clonotype was detected ten times or more. The chain carries TRBV2 and TRBJ2-7; tentative D call: TRBD2 (6 bases). Germline CDR1 reads SNHLY; CDR2 reads FYNNEI. Deletions cut 4 bases from V and 2 bases from J, with 9 bases between. The CDR3 contains 13 residues. The CDR3: CASSVSGAYEQYF. The DNA of the CDR3 is TGTGCCAGCAGTGTTTCGGGGGCCTACGAGCAGTACTTC.

This clonotype has more than one count but fewer than ten. A much larger clone is a single base away; this may be a read error. The V and J genes are TRBV20-1 and TRBJ2-7, with no clear D. The CDR3 is 11 amino acids. V lost 3 bases to trimming and J lost 1 base, with 4 bases between them. Germline V CDR1 and CDR2: DFQATT, SNEGSKA (reference sequence). CDR3 residues: CSASKSYEQYF. CDR3 sequence (DNA): TGCAGTGCTAGTAAGTCCTACGAGCAGTACTTC.

This clonotype appeared a few times. The genes are TRBV28 and TRBJ2-2, with D maybe TRBD2 (5 bases). This CDR3 contains 12 residues. V was shortened by 7 bases and J by 4 bases, with 7 bases between the two germline ends. The germline V gene has CDR1 MDHEN and CDR2 SYDVKM. CDR3 coding DNA: TGTGCCAGCAAGCTAGCCACCGGGGAGCTGTTTTTT. It codes for CASKLATGELFF.

This clonotype was recorded at least ten times. This chain links TRBV6-1 with TRBJ2-2, with TRBD2 identical over 8 bases. The CDR3 spans 20 residues. The germline CDR1 and CDR2 sequences are MNHNS and SASEGT. J gave up 0 bases and V 1 base, and 13 bases lay outside the gene matches. In DNA form, the CDR3 reads TGTGCCAGCAGTGAAGTGAGACTAGCGAGTTATCGGCCGAACACCGGGGAGCTGTTTTTT. Amino acid sequence: CASSEVRLASYRPNTGELFF.